The clone carrying this T cell receptor (beta chain) is labeled as medium-sized (0.01 to 0.1%). Antigen unknown. No cell fractionation was done, so the repertoire covers all unsorted peripheral blood T cells. The RNA source was a 2.5 ml peripheral blood draw. V was trimmed by 6 bases and J by 0 bases, leaving 9 bases between them. Germline CDR1 and CDR2: KGHDR and SFDVKD. The CDR3 runs to 14 residues. These data come from a study of HIV-infected patients and healthy controls. General study findings and limits: CDR3 sharing between individuals was lower in HIV-infected patients than in healthy controls. MAIT alpha-chain CDR3s were frequent in healthy controls, depleted in HIV+.

Reverse transcription used 500 to 550 ng RNA and constant-region primers for alpha and beta. Using multiplexing indices, alpha and beta chain libraries were generated apart by chain-specific third strand synthesis. Via MiXCR, TCRdb re-called the 5' RACE reads, giving one row per CDR3 protein. This sample has about 16,000 distinct CDR3 sequences; around 9.2% occur once, and the top ten carry approximately 5%. The chain employs TRBV24-1 and TRBJ2-3; unclear D gene. The clonotype originates from an adult in good health. The sample comprised blood. This CDR3 reads CATSSSISTDTQYF. The CDR3 region has the DNA TGTGCCACCAGTAGCTCGATAAGCACAGATACGCAGTATTTT.